Described below is a single T cell receptor beta chain sequence and its context. As handled by the study authors: Nucleated cell number was recorded as an estimate derived from reference gene primer amplification. This table comes from immunoSEQ multiplex PCR, and its TCRdb copy is limited to in-frame clones, with some not included. V, J and clone size derive from that table, while D and trimming were established from the DNA sequence. Counted here are about 220,000 clones, about 80% occurring once; the ten biggest clones make up 1.3%. This sample is drawn from a study of blood T cell repertoires in COVID-19. Study-level information: COVID-19 samples collected from the United States, Italy and Spain covered acute and convalescent phases.

Participant-reported clinical history was the basis for cohort assignment. Per germline, CDR1 LNHDA and CDR2 SQIVND (reference sequence). This CDR3 is built from 17 residues. Losses at the gene ends were 4 bases for V and 4 bases for J; bases not matched to a gene: 12. Sequencing input: PBMCs or T cells enriched from blood (not recorded which). The sequence derives from a woman between 40 and 50 years old with acute COVID-19. The chain has TRBV19 and TRBJ2-2; 7 bases fit TRBD2. CDR3 sequence reads: CASSTGSGNRGTGELFF. The CDR3 DNA reads TGTGCCAGTAGTACAGGCAGCGGGAACCGGGGCACCGGGGAGCTGTTTTTT. Filled out from reference TRBV19 and TRBJ2-2, the complete variable domain reads DGGITQSPKYLFRKEGQNVTLSCEQNLNHDAMYWYRQDPGQGLRLIYYSQIVNDFQKGDIAEGYSVSREKKESFPLTVTSAQKNPTAFYLCASSTGSGNRGTGELFFGEGSRLTVL.